This is a list of T cell receptor beta chains from one sample in a study of control samples from healthy donors and cancer patients. Here immunoSEQ multiplex PCR was the method, and the copy in TCRdb shows in-frame clones only, minus some. The sample yields 150,000 to 200,000 clones, 75% to 95% seen once. The sequencing input was blood. These receptors all come from a woman between 40 and 50 years old in good health. CDR3s include the opening cysteine and the closing phenylalanine or tryptophan. D genes are given only for firm matches.

d_gene: TRBD1
v_gene: TRBV4-1
j_gene: TRBJ2-1
CDR3aa: CASSHIQGIEQFF
CDR3nt: TGCGCCAGCAGCCACATACAGGGGATTGAGCAGTTCTTC

d_gene: -
v_gene: TRBV6-1
j_gene: TRBJ1-5
CDR3aa: CASSEVNQPQHF
CDR3nt: TGTGCCAGCAGTGAAGTTAATCAGCCCCAGCATTTT

d_gene: -
v_gene: TRBV3-1/TRBV3-2
j_gene: TRBJ1-1
CDR3aa: CASSHFLGGVNTEAFF
CDR3nt: TGTGCCAGCAGCCATTTTCTAGGGGGAGTGAACACTGAAGCTTTCTTT

d_gene: -
v_gene: TRBV11-2
j_gene: TRBJ2-7
CDR3aa: CASSLDSRSYEQYF
CDR3nt: TGTGCCAGCAGCTTAGACAGCCGGTCCTACGAGCAGTACTTC

d_gene: -
v_gene: TRBV7-8
j_gene: TRBJ2-4
CDR3aa: CASSLDRHIQYF
CDR3nt: TGTGCCAGCAGCTTGGACAGACACATTCAGTACTTC

d_gene: -
v_gene: TRBV28
j_gene: TRBJ1-6
CDR3aa: CASSFPAGNSPLHF
CDR3nt: TGTGCCAGCAGTTTCCCTGCGGGGAATTCACCCCTCCACTTT

d_gene: -
v_gene: TRBV21-1
j_gene: TRBJ1-2
CDR3aa: CASSRDRVWGYTF
CDR3nt: TGTGCCAGCAGCAGGGACAGGGTGTGGGGCTACACCTTC

d_gene: -
v_gene: TRBV7-8
j_gene: TRBJ2-7
CDR3aa: CASSRVEAWGEQYF
CDR3nt: TGTGCCAGCAGTCGAGTAGAGGCCTGGGGCGAGCAGTACTTC

d_gene: TRBD1
v_gene: TRBV18
j_gene: TRBJ2-7
CDR3aa: CASSPDRAVEHEQYF
CDR3nt: TGTGCCAGCTCACCCGACAGGGCGGTCGAGCACGAGCAGTACTTC

d_gene: -
v_gene: TRBV10-1
j_gene: TRBJ2-5
CDR3aa: CASSESTGRGETQYF
CDR3nt: TGCGCCAGCAGTGAGTCGACTGGGAGGGGGGAGACCCAGTACTTC

d_gene: -
v_gene: TRBV27
j_gene: TRBJ1-1
CDR3aa: CASSLSSFLGAEAFF
CDR3nt: TGTGCCAGCAGTTTATCGAGTTTTTTGGGGGCTGAAGCTTTCTTT

d_gene: -
v_gene: TRBV12-3/TRBV12-4
j_gene: TRBJ2-2
CDR3aa: CASSLWGAGELFF
CDR3nt: TGTGCCAGCAGTTTATGGGGGGCCGGGGAGCTGTTTTTT

d_gene: TRBD1
v_gene: TRBV4-1
j_gene: TRBJ1-3
CDR3aa: CASSQAERTGTIYF
CDR3nt: TGCGCCAGCAGCCAGGCAGAAAGGACAGGCACCATATATTTT

d_gene: TRBD2
v_gene: TRBV5-1
j_gene: TRBJ2-3
CDR3aa: CSPSGIPGLAGGRLTDTQYF
CDR3nt: TGCTCGCCGTCTGGGATACCGGGACTAGCGGGGGGGCGTCTCACAGATACGCAGTATTTT

d_gene: -
v_gene: TRBV13
j_gene: TRBJ2-5
CDR3aa: CASSTRAGEETQYF
CDR3nt: TGTGCCAGCAGCACTCGAGCGGGTGAAGAGACCCAGTACTTC

d_gene: TRBD1
v_gene: TRBV19
j_gene: TRBJ2-7
CDR3aa: CASSSGQDYEQYF
CDR3nt: TGTGCCAGTAGTTCAGGACAGGACTACGAGCAGTACTTC

d_gene: -
v_gene: TRBV7-7
j_gene: TRBJ2-5
CDR3aa: CASSLRMGQETQYF
CDR3nt: TGTGCCAGCAGCCTCCGAATGGGACAAGAGACCCAGTACTTC